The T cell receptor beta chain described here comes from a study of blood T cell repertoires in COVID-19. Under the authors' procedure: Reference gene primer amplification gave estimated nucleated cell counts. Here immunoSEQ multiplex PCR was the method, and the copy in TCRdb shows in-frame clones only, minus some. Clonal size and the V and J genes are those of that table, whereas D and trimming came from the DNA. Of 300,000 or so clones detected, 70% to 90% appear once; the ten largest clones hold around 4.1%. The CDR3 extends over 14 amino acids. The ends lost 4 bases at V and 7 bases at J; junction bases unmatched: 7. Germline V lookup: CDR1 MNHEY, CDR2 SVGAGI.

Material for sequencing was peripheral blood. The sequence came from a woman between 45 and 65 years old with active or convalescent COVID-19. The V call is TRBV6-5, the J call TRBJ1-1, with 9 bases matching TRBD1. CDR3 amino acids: CASSFNRGQGEAFF. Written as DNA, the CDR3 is TGTGCCAGCAGTTTTAACAGGGGGCAAGGTGAAGCTTTCTTT.